One and the same sample provided the 11 T cell receptor beta chains below, sequenced in a study of a mutant IDH1 vaccine in newly diagnosed glioma. Time point in this sample: week 23, last vaccination. In the vaccine, a single dose held 300 ug of the mutant IDH1 20-mer peptide, along with topical imiquimod. The antigens these receptors bind are not known. This table comes from immunoSEQ multiplex PCR, and its TCRdb copy is limited to in-frame clones, with some not included. The sample includes 77,000 or so clones, around 85% of them seen just once. The material was PBMCs, obtained from a glioma patient whose treatment included an IDH1 peptide vaccine. These receptors originate from a woman between 50 and 59 years old with glioma.

The rearrangement joins TRBV7-8 to TRBJ1-1; TRBD1 aligns across 7 bases. The V gene end was trimmed by 1 base and the J gene end by 4 bases; junction bases not matched to a gene: 9. Germline V gene data show CDR1 as SGHVS and CDR2 as FQNEAQ. The CDR3 runs to 16 residues. CDR3: CASSLEGQMTATEAFF. The CDR3 region has the DNA TGTGCCAGCAGCTTAGAGGGACAGATGACCGCCACTGAAGCTTTCTTT.

The CDR3 DNA reads TGTGCCAGCAGTTTGGACACCTTATTGAATCAGCCCCAGCATTTT. It translates to CASSLDTLLNQPQHF. The chain uses TRBV28 and TRBJ1-5; TRBD1 is a possible D gene (5 bases). V lost 3 bases, J lost 4 bases, and 13 bases lay in between. Per germline, CDR1 MDHEN and CDR2 SYDVKM. The CDR3 has 15 amino acids.

The rearrangement uses TRBV6-4 and TRBJ1-5; D ambiguous. CDR3 length: 16 residues. The V gene lost 2 bases and the J gene lost 8 bases, with 19 bases spanning the gap. Germline V CDR1 and CDR2: MRHNA, SNTAGT. The CDR3 nucleotides read TGTGCCAGCAGTGACCCCCGGCGGAATGATCTGAAGCCCCAGCATTTT. Translating it yields CASSDPRRNDLKPQHF.

As DNA, the CDR3 is TGTGCCAGCAGTGGCGACAGGGAGGAGGGCACAGATACGCAGTATTTT. Amino acid sequence: CASSGDREEGTDTQYF. The chain uses TRBV2 and TRBJ2-3; TRBD1 might be the D (7 bases). Germline CDR1 is SNHLY and CDR2 is FYNNEI. This CDR3 contains 16 residues. V was pared by 4 bases and J by 1 base, with 15 bases between. Variable domain in full (rest from reference TRBV2 and TRBJ2-3): EPEVTQTPSHQVTQMGQEVILRCVPISNHLYFYWYRQILGQKVEFLVSFYNNEISEKSEIFDDQFSVERPDGSNFTLKIRSTKLEDSAMYFCASSGDREEGTDTQYFGPGTRLTVL.

The chain joins TRBV10-1 to TRBJ2-5; TRBD1 is a possible D gene (5 bases). V lost 2 bases, J lost 5 bases, and 18 bases lay in between. Germline V CDR1 and CDR2: WNHNN, SYGVQD (reference sequence). The CDR3 is made up of 16 amino acids. DNA for the CDR3: TGCGCCAGCAGTGAGAAAACTAAAGGGTCAGGGGAGACCCAGTACTTC. Protein product: CASSEKTKGSGETQYF.

The chain links TRBV9 to TRBJ2-3; 16 nucleotides agree with TRBD2. Germline CDR1 SGDLS, CDR2 YYNGEE. The CDR3 runs to 19 residues. V was pared by 2 bases and J by 3 bases, with 9 bases of the junction left unmatched. The CDR3 spells CASSVEPGLAGGPTDTQYF. CDR3 nucleotides: TGTGCCAGCAGCGTGGAACCGGGACTAGCGGGAGGGCCGACAGATACGCAGTATTTT.

This clone has just a few counts. The chain joins TRBV9 to TRBJ1-1; no clear D. Per germline, CDR1 SGDLS and CDR2 YYNGEE. The CDR3 length is 14 residues. The V gene lost 1 base and the J gene lost 1 base, with 8 bases spanning the gap. The CDR3 sequence: CASSVSEKNTEAFF. Written as DNA, the CDR3 is TGTGCCAGCAGCGTATCAGAAAAGAACACTGAAGCTTTCTTT.

This chain connects TRBV7-9 to TRBJ2-3, with no clear D. CDR3 length: 13 amino acids. V was cut by 2 bases and J by 5 bases, with 8 bases left in between. Germline lookup yields CDR1 SEHNR and CDR2 FQNEAQ (reference sequence). The CDR3 nucleotides are TGTGCCAGCAGCTTACCTAGTAGAGATACGCAGTATTTT. Its protein is CASSLPSRDTQYF.

The V and J genes are TRBV14 and TRBJ2-1; unclear D gene. CDR1 SGHDN and CDR2 FVKESK come from the germline V gene. This CDR3 spans 12 amino acids. V gave up 4 bases and J gave up 3 bases, with 4 bases separating them. The CDR3 is CASSPLYNEQFF. CDR3 DNA: TGTGCCAGCAGCCCCCTCTACAATGAGCAGTTCTTC.

V gene TRBV4-2 combines with J gene TRBJ2-1; 8 positions match TRBD1. V gave up 1 base and J gave up 6 bases; unmatched junction bases: 11. Germline V gives CDR1 LGHNA, CDR2 YNFKEQ. This CDR3 spans 17 amino acids. The CDR3 protein is CASSQVARGQVSNEQFF. In DNA, the CDR3 is TGTGCCAGCAGCCAAGTGGCCCGGGGACAGGTGTCCAATGAGCAGTTCTTC.

J is TRBJ2-3 and V is TRBV2, with 10 positions matching TRBD2. The J segment lost 3 bases and the V segment lost 4 bases, leaving 7 bases of the junction unmatched. The CDR3 covers 16 residues. Germline V gives CDR1 SNHLY, CDR2 FYNNEI. In nucleotides, the CDR3 is TGTGCCAGCAGTGGCCCTAGCGGGAGTAGTACAGATACGCAGTATTTT. Translation: CASSGPSGSSTDTQYF.